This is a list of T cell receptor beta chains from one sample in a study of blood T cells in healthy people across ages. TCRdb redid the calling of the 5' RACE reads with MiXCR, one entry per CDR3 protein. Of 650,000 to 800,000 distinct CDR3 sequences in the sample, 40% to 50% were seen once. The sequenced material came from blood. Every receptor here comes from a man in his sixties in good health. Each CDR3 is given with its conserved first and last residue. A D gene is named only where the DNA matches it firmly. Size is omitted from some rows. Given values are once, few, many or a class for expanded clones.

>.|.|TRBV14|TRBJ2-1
CASSWDQGNEQFF
TGTGCCAGCAGCTGGGACCAAGGGAATGAGCAGTTCTTC
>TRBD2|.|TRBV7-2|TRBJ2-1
CASSPSTRGDNEQFF
TGTGCCAGCAGCCCTTCGACACGGGGGGACAATGAGCAGTTCTTC
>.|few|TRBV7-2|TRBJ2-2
CASSLVGRAGELFF
TGTGCCAGCAGCTTAGTCGGCAGGGCCGGGGAGCTGTTTTTT
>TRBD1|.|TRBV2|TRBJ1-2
CASSVKTGGGYTF
TGTGCCAGCAGTGTCAAGACAGGGGGAGGCTACACCTTC
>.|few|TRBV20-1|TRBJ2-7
CSAATTPGNYEQYF
TGCAGTGCCGCCACAACGCCAGGGAACTACGAGCAGTACTTC
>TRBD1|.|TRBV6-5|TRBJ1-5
CASSYSKPGTGGNQPQHF
TGTGCCAGCAGTTACTCGAAACCTGGGACAGGAGGCAATCAGCCCCAGCATTTT
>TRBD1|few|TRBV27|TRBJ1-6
CASSIAIRDRASPLHF
TGTGCCAGCAGTATCGCCATCCGGGACAGGGCTTCACCCCTCCACTTT
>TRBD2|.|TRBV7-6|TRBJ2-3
CASSLAETSGGTDTQYF
TGTGCCAGCAGCTTAGCTGAGACTAGCGGGGGAACAGATACGCAGTATTTT
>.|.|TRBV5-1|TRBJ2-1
CASSFDNFSSYNEQFF
TGCGCCAGCAGCTTTGACAACTTCAGCTCCTACAATGAGCAGTTCTTC
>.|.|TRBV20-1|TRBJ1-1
CSARDVGRLNTKAFF
TGCAGTGCTAGAGATGTCGGACGCTTGAACACTAAAGCTTTCTTT
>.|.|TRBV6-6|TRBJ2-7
CASSPRVGAGEQYF
TGTGCCAGCAGTCCGAGAGTTGGGGCGGGCGAGCAGTACTTC
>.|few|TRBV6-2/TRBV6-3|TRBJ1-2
CASSDAGTPYGYTF
TGTGCCAGCAGTGACGCAGGGACACCCTATGGCTACACCTTC
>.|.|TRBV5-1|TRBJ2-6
CASSWTDSGANVLTF
TGCGCCAGCAGCTGGACGGACTCTGGGGCCAACGTCCTGACTTTC
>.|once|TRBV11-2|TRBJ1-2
CASSLVPTNYGYTF
TGTGCCAGCAGCTTAGTCCCAACTAACTATGGCTACACCTTC
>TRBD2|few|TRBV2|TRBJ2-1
CASRAGGPNEQFF
TGTGCCAGCAGAGCGGGGGGGCCTAATGAGCAGTTCTTC
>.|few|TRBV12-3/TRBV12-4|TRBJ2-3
CASSLKGATDTQYF
TGTGCCAGCAGTTTGAAGGGAGCTACAGATACGCAGTATTTT
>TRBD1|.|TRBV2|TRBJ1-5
CASRSGQGPERDQPQHF
TGTGCCAGCAGATCGGGACAGGGACCAGAGAGGGATCAGCCCCAGCATTTT
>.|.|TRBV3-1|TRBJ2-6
CASSQTGHGANVLTF
TGTGCCAGCAGCCAAACAGGGCATGGGGCCAACGTCCTGACTTTC
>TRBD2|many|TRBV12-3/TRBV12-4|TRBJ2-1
CASTETSGGAQFF
TGTGCCAGCACCGAGACTAGCGGGGGGGCCCAGTTCTTC
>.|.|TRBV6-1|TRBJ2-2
CASSTLTGELFF
TGTGCCAGCAGTACTTTGACCGGGGAGCTGTTTTTT
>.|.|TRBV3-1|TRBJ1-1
CASSQEKGRVAEAFF
TGTGCCAGCAGCCAAGAGAAGGGGAGAGTAGCTGAAGCTTTCTTT
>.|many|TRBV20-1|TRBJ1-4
CSVEPGEKLFF
TGCAGTGTTGAACCGGGAGAAAAACTGTTTTTT
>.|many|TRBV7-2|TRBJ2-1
CASSLTNYNEQFF
TGTGCCAGCAGCTTAACCAACTACAATGAGCAGTTCTTC
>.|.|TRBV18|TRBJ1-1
CASSPPTTNTEAFF
TGTGCCAGCTCACCACCTACCACGAACACTGAAGCTTTCTTT
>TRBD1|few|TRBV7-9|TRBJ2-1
CASTETGTGVAEQFF
TGTGCCAGCACCGAGACCGGGACAGGGGTTGCTGAGCAGTTCTTC
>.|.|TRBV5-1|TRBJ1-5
CASSLGTTSNQPQHF
TGCGCCAGCAGCTTAGGGACGACTAGCAATCAGCCCCAGCATTTT
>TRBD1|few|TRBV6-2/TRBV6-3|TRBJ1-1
CASSFSGQPLNTEAFF
TGTGCCAGCAGTTTTTCGGGACAGCCGCTGAACACTGAAGCTTTCTTT
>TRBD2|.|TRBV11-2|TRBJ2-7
CASSPRTSGGSYEQYF
TGTGCCAGCAGCCCCCGGACTAGCGGGGGGTCGTACGAGCAGTACTTC
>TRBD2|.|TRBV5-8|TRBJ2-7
CASSLLAGGRYNEQYF
TGTGCCAGCAGCCTTCTGGCGGGGGGTCGGTACAATGAGCAGTACTTC
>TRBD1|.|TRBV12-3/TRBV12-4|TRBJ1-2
CASSYQGGNGYTF
TGTGCCAGCAGCTATCAGGGGGGCAATGGCTACACCTTC
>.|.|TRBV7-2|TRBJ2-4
CASSALGAKNIQYF
TGTGCCAGCAGCGCCTTGGGGGCCAAAAACATTCAGTACTTC
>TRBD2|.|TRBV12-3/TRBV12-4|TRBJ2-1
CASSPGTSSGTQFF
TGTGCCAGCAGTCCCGGGACTAGTTCGGGGACCCAGTTCTTC
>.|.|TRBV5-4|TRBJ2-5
CASSLGVGIQETQYF
TGTGCCAGCAGCTTGGGAGTAGGGATTCAAGAGACCCAGTACTTC
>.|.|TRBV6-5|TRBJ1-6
CASSYSPDSPLHF
TGTGCCAGCAGTTACTCTCCGGATTCACCCCTCCACTTT